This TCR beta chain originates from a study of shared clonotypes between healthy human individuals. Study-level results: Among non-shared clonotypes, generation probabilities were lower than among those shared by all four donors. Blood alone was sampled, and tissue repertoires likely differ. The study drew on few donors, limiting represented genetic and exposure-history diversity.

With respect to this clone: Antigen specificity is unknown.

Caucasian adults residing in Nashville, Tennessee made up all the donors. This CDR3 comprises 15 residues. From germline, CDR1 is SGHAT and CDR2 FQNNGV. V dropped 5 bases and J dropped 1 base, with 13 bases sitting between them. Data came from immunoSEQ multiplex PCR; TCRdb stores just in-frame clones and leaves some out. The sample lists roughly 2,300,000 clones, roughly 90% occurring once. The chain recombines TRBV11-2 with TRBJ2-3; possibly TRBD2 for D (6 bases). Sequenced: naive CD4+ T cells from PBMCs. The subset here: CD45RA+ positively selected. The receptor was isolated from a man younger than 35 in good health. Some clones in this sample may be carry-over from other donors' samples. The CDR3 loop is CASSRTSSGTDTQYF. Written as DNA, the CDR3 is TGTGCCAGCAGCAGAACTAGCTCGGGCACAGATACGCAGTATTTT. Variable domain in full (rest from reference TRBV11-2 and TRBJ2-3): EAGVAQSPRYKIIEKRQSVAFWCNPISGHATLYWYQQILGQGPKLLIQFQNNGVVDDSQLPKDRFSAERLKGVDSTLKIQPAKLEDSAVYLCASSRTSSGTDTQYFGPGTRLTVL.